Described below is a single TCR beta chain sequence and its context. There is no known antigen for this receptor. There are no base qualities to consult, and no much larger clone falls within one base. The entry originates in a study of graft-versus-host responses after intestinal transplantation (dated by TCRdb to about 2021). With respect to the entire study: The transplants that recipients received were multivisceral, liver-intestinal, or isolated intestinal. Anti-thymocyte globulin induction was given to all recipients, followed by maintenance tacrolimus and steroids for two to four years. After intestinal transplantation, graft-versus-host and host-versus-graft alloreactive T cell clones were followed in the graft, circulation and bone marrow using bulk TCR-beta CDR3 sequencing. To identify alloreactive clones, pre-transplant mixed lymphocyte reaction products were sequenced and compared with unstimulated pre-transplant donor and recipient T cells. The cohort enrolled about two dozen intestinal transplant recipients, one of whom was a retransplant, and 3 patients without pretransplant specimens were excluded. A peak of at least 4% donor T cells among recipient peripheral blood mononuclear cells was the definition used for donor T cell macrochimerism. Samples from three later patients were sequenced in-house on an Illumina MiSeq with MiXCR processing rather than by the commercial service. The study at large found these results: GvH clones were detected in recipient bone marrow, and some of these GvH clones were observed earlier in ileal mucosa or blood, consistent with an intestinal mucosal origin. High GvH to HvG T cell clonal ratios were observed in the allografts of patients with donor T cell macrochimerism. Early after transplant, peak levels of circulating GvH clones were associated with declines in HvG clones. The relatively low number and heterogeneity of intestinal transplant patients limited the conclusions.

To prepare the library, the immunoSEQ multiplex PCR assay was applied. For most patients, genomic DNA was isolated with the Qiagen DNeasy Blood and Tissue Kit and sent frozen to Adaptive Biotechnologies for TCR sequencing. For most patients, high-throughput TCR-beta CDR3 sequencing of genomic DNA was performed by Adaptive Biotechnologies. Per the authors' processing: TCR sequencing data for some 19 patients were retrieved from Adaptive's ImmunoSEQ software; a few other patients were processed with MiXCR and VDJtools. To correct CD4 versus CD8 sorting errors, sequences present in both subsets at a frequency ratio below 5:1 were removed. Because the origin of CDR3 nucleotide sequences shared between donor and recipient could not be assigned, those sequences were removed. Alloreactive clones required at least 2-fold expansion over unstimulated cells and minimum CFSE-low frequency of 0.002% (template counts) or 0.001% (read counts). Clones detected in sequenced pre-transplant spleen, lymph node, or MLR CFSE-low populations of the donor or recipient were defined as mappable. Cumulative frequency of alloreactive clones was calculated as a percentage of all sequences weighted by copy number. TCRdb took this table from immuneACCESS and kept in-frame rearrangements with V and J called. Such tables lack part of the clones; where checked against another copy, unresolved V genes explain under half of the gap, and the rest is unexplained. The V and J calls and clone size come from that table; D and trimming were worked out from the DNA. The sample table shows about 130,000 clones, and about 92% are seen once. Around 0.16% of the sample goes to the ten largest clones.

The CDR3 spans 15 residues, from the cysteine through the phenylalanine. The kept DNA is CDR3 alone, 45 bases in frame from the first base. Trimming accounts for 7 bases at V and 4 bases at J, while the number of junction bases matched to no gene is 6. CDR1 and CDR2 were assigned from the germline V gene as SNHLY and FYNNEI. In light of the paper, this sample's time point label describes: cells obtained before transplantation from donor or recipient. CD3+CD4+ and CD3+CD8+ populations were FACS-sorted from unstimulated pre-transplant donor and recipient cells taken from spleen or lymph nodes. The rearrangement joined TRBV2 to TRBJ1-6; TRBD1 aligns with 8 central bases. The starting material was unstimulated CD4+ T cells sorted from spleen or lymph node cells, obtained before intestinal transplant. The clonotype was recovered from a human donor who received an intestinal transplant. The CDR3 corresponds to CASTGGAIYNSPLHF. In nucleotides, the sequence is TGTGCCAGCACAGGGGGCGCCATTTATAATTCACCCCTCCACTTT.